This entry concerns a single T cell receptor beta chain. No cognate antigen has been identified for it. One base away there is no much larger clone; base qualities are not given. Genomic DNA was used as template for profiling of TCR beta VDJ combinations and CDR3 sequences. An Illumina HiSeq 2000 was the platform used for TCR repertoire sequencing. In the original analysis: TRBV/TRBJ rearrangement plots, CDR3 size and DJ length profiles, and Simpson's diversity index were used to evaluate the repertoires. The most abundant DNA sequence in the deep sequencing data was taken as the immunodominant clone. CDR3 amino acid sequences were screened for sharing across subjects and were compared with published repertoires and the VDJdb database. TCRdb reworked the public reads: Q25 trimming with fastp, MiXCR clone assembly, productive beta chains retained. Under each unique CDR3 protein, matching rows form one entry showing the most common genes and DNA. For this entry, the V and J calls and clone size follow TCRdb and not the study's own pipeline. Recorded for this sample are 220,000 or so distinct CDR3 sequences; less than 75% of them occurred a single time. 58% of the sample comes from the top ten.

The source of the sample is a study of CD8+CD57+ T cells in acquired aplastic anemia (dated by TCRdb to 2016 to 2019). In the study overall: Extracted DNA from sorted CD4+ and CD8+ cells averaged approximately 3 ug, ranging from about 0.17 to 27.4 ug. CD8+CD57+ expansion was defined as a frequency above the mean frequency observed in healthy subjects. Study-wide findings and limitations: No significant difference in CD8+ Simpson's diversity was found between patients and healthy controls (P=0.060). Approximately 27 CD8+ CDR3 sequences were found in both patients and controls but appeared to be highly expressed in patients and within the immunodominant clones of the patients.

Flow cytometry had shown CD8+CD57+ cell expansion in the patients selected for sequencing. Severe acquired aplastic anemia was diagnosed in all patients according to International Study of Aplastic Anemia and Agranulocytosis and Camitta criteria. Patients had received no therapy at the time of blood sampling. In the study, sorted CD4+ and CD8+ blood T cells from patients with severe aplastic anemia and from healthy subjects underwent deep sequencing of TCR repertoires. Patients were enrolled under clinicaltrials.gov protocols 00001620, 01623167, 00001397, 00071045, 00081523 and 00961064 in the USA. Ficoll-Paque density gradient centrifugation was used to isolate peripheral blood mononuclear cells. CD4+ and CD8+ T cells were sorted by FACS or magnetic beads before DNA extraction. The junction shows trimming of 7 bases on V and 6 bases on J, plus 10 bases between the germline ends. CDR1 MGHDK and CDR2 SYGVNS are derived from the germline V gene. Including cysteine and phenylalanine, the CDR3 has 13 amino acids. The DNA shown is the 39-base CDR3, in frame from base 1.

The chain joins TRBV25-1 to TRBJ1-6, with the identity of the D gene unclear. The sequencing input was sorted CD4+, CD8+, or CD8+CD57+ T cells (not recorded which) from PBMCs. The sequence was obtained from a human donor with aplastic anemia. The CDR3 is CASIGLLNSPLHF. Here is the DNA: TGTGCCAGCATTGGTCTCCTTAATTCACCCCTCCACTTT. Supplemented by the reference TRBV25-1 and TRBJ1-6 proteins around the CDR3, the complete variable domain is EADIYQTPRYLVIGTGKKITLECSQTMGHDKMYWYQQDPGMELHLIHYSYGVNSTEKGDLSSESTVSRIRTEHFPLTLESARPSHTSQYLCASIGLLNSPLHFGNGTRLTVT.